The next 32 T cell receptor beta chains were all read from a single sample in a study of neurological immune-mediated disorders. In TCRdb, the 5' RACE reads were re-called with MiXCR into one record per CDR3 protein. The sample shows about 66,000 distinct CDR3 sequences, under 3.5% of them seen only once. What was sequenced was PBMCs. These receptors were obtained from a man in his forties with multiple sclerosis.

This clonotype came up many times. V gene TRBV27 combines with J gene TRBJ2-1; 7 positions agree with TRBD2. CDR1 is MNHEY, CDR2 SMNVEV, per germline (reference sequence). V was clipped by 3 bases and J by 4 bases; unmatched bases: 6. CDR3 length equals 15 residues. CDR3 protein: CASSLPSGEYNEQFF. CDR3 coding DNA: TGTGCCAGCAGTTTGCCTAGCGGTGAATACAATGAGCAGTTCTTC.

This clonotype came up many times. This chain uses TRBV7-8 with TRBJ1-2; 7 bases match TRBD1. Germline CDR1 is SGHVS and CDR2 is FQNEAQ. J gave up 4 bases and V 5 bases, and 13 bases lay outside the gene matches. This CDR3 is built from 16 residues. The CDR3 nucleotides are TGTGCCAGCAGCCCCTATAGCCCCGGGACAGCCTATGGCTACACCTTC. It encodes CASSPYSPGTAYGYTF.

The chain employs TRBV20-1 and TRBJ2-3; 11 positions match TRBD2. V trimming: 8 bases; J trimming: 5 bases; junction bases outside the gene matches: 6. Germline V gives CDR1 DFQATT, CDR2 SNEGSKA (reference sequence). The CDR3 is 13 amino acids. CDR3 in amino acids: CSLLAGGEDTQYF. The CDR3 bases are TGCAGTCTTCTAGCGGGAGGAGAAGATACGCAGTATTTT.

This clonotype was detected a few times. The chain carries TRBV19 and TRBJ2-7, with 9 bases aligning to TRBD1. V dropped 4 bases and J dropped 6; count of bases not matched to a gene: 7. The CDR3 consists of 14 residues. Per germline, CDR1 LNHDA and CDR2 SQIVND (reference sequence). The chain's CDR3 is CASSTTGGNREQYF. CDR3 DNA sequence: TGTGCCAGTAGTACGACAGGGGGGAATCGCGAGCAGTACTTC.

This clonotype was seen repeatedly, ten times or more. V gene TRBV20-1 combines with J gene TRBJ1-4; 12 bases agree with TRBD1. The germline gives CDR1 DFQATT, CDR2 SNEGSKA (reference sequence). Unmatched junction bases numbered 3, after V lost 2 bases and J lost 2 bases. This CDR3 has 16 amino acids. The CDR3 loop is CSARRGTGGTNEKLFF. CDR3 in DNA: TGCAGTGCTAGACGGGGGACAGGGGGCACTAATGAAAAACTGTTTTTT.

The chain combines TRBV5-6 with TRBJ2-2, with D perhaps TRBD1 (6 bases). Trimming stripped 2 bases from V and 5 bases from J, with 16 bases between. This CDR3 comprises 16 residues. Germline assignment: CDR1 SGHDT and CDR2 YYEEEE. Written as DNA, the CDR3 is TGTGCCAGCAGCTTAACGGCCCAGGGGTGGACCGGGGAGCTGTTTTTT. Its protein is CASSLTAQGWTGELFF.

This sequence joins TRBV20-1 and TRBJ2-7; 14 positions match TRBD2. The V gene's germline CDR1 is DFQATT and CDR2 SNEGSKA (reference sequence). The CDR3 totals 16 residues. J gave up 1 base and V 3 bases, and 5 bases lay outside the gene matches. The DNA for the CDR3 is TGCAGTGCTAGGGGGACTAGCGGGAGTCCATCCTACGAGCAGTACTTC. Translating it yields CSARGTSGSPSYEQYF.

This clonotype was picked up many times. The CDR3 here is CASTKDLYEQYF. The DNA for the CDR3 is TGTGCCAGCACCAAGGACCTGTACGAGCAGTACTTC. This chain joins TRBV12-3 or TRBV12-4 and TRBJ2-7, with D unresolved. The CDR3 is 12 residues long. Trimming took off 7 bases at V and 4 bases at J, with 11 bases between the two ends.

V gene TRBV11-2 combines with J gene TRBJ1-6, with 9 positions matching TRBD1. The CDR3 has 14 amino acids. V lost 5 bases to trimming and J lost 14 bases; unmatched junction nucleotides: 10. Germline V CDR1 and CDR2: SGHAT, FQNNGV. DNA of the CDR3: TGTGCCAGCAGCATCCGGGACAGGGACTTATCCCTCCACTTT. It encodes CASSIRDRDLSLHF.

This clonotype was counted many times. V is TRBV10-3 and J is TRBJ1-1; D is ambiguous. The CDR3 has 11 residues. Trimming took off 4 bases at V and 8 bases at J, with 8 bases between the two ends. Germline V lookup: CDR1 ENHRY, CDR2 SYGVKD. CDR3 sequence: CAISGRVEAFF. The CDR3 coding sequence is TGTGCCATCAGTGGACGTGTAGAAGCTTTCTTT.

In this sample, this clonotype turned up many times. The chain couples TRBV25-1 to TRBJ2-1; TRBD1 matches at 8 bases. The CDR3 loop spans 12 amino acids. V lost 6 bases, J lost 5 bases, and 0 bases stayed unmatched. Germline V gives CDR1 MGHDK, CDR2 SYGVNS. The CDR3 sequence: CASRTGDNEQFF. CDR3 nucleotide sequence: TGTGCCAGCAGGACAGGGGACAATGAGCAGTTCTTC.

This clonotype has at least ten counts. CDR3 region: CASSLSGDGNEKLFF. In DNA, the CDR3 is TGCGCCAGCAGCTTGTCCGGGGATGGTAATGAAAAACTGTTTTTT. The chain uses TRBV5-1 and TRBJ1-4; D gene uncertain. Trimming removed 1 base at V and 4 bases at J, with 11 bases between. Per the germline V gene, CDR1 is SGHRS and CDR2 is YFSETQ. The CDR3 length is 15 residues. The variable domain in full, with the rest retrieved from reference TRBV5-1 and TRBJ1-4, is KAGVTQTPRYLIKTRGQQVTLSCSPISGHRSVSWYQQTPGQGLQFLFEYFSETQRNKGNFPGRFSGRQFSNSRSEMNVSTLELGDSALYLCASSLSGDGNEKLFFGSGTQLSVL.

Many counts were recorded for this clonotype. The CDR3 loop is CASSQQGALYNEQFF. CDR3 DNA sequence: TGCGCCAGCAGCCAACAGGGGGCGCTTTACAATGAGCAGTTCTTC. The rearrangement joins TRBV5-1 to TRBJ2-1; TRBD1 aligns across 9 bases. CDR1 SGHRS and CDR2 YFSETQ come from the germline V gene. The CDR3 is 15 amino acids. V gave up 4 bases and J gave up 4 bases; unmatched junction bases: 6.

A remark on this clonotype: The conserved closing phenylalanine or tryptophan is absent in this CDR3, likely reflecting a read error. The chain recombines TRBV11-2 with TRBJ1-2; D possibly corresponds to TRBD1 (6 bases). Germline loops: CDR1 SGHAT, CDR2 FQNNGV. The CDR3 extends over 15 amino acids. The CDR3 DNA sequence: TGTTCCAGCAGCTTAGATTGGACAGAAAACTATGGCTACACCATC. The encoded protein is CSSSLDWTENYGYTI.

As to this clonotype: This may be a read error, as it is one base from a much larger clone. The chain carries TRBV5-1 and TRBJ1-2; D not certain. Trimming left V 5 bases short and J 4 bases short, with 9 bases between. Germline CDR1 SGHRS, CDR2 YFSETQ. This CDR3 has 12 residues. CDR3 DNA sequence: TGCGCCAGCAGGGACGAGAGCTATGGCTACACCTTC. Translation gives CASRDESYGYTF.

At least ten counts were recorded for this clonotype. The rearrangement uses TRBV7-6 and TRBJ2-7; 9 bases are a match to TRBD1. Unmatched junction bases numbered 8, after V lost 2 bases and J lost 3 bases. This CDR3 comprises 16 residues. The germline CDR1 and CDR2 sequences are SGHVS and FNYEAQ. CDR3 in amino acids: CASSLSNGQGNYEQYF. In DNA form, the CDR3 reads TGTGCCAGCAGCTTATCGAACGGACAGGGGAACTACGAGCAGTACTTC.

This clonotype was counted many times. V usage is TRBV7-8 and J usage is TRBJ2-7; TRBD2 is a possible D gene (5 bases). Germline V CDR1 and CDR2: SGHVS, FQNEAQ. CDR3 size: 14 residues. Trimming left V 2 bases short and J 2 bases short, with 10 bases between. The DNA for the CDR3 is TGTGCCAGCAGCTTAAACCCCGGGGCCTACGAGCAGTACTTC. Protein product: CASSLNPGAYEQYF.

This clonotype was seen at least ten times. This chain links TRBV5-1 with TRBJ2-3, with 8 nucleotides matching TRBD2. Germline CDR1 and CDR2: SGHRS and YFSETQ. This CDR3 region has 13 residues. The ends lost 7 bases at V and 4 bases at J; junction bases unmatched: 5. The DNA for the CDR3 is TGCGCCAGCCGGAGCGGGAGTTCAGATACGCAGTATTTT. It yields the protein CASRSGSSDTQYF.

Only a few counts were recorded for this clonotype. The rearrangement links TRBV15 to TRBJ1-2, with a tentative D call TRBD1 (5 bases). The V end lost 0 bases, the J end lost 2 bases, and 7 bases lay between the germline ends. There are 14 residues in the CDR3. Germline loops: CDR1 LNHNV, CDR2 YYDKDF (reference sequence). The CDR3 spells CATSREGVNYGYTF. The CDR3 DNA is TGTGCCACCAGCAGAGAGGGGGTAAACTATGGCTACACCTTC. The full variable domain, completed using reference TRBV15 and TRBJ1-2, is DAMVIQNPRYQVTQFGKPVTLSCSQTLNHNVMYWYQQKSSQAPKLLFHYYDKDFNNEADTPDNFQSRRPNTSFCFLDIRSPGLGDTAMYLCATSREGVNYGYTFGSGTRLTVV.

This clonotype was picked up many times. The rearrangement links TRBV9 to TRBJ2-5; no clear D gene. The CDR3 runs to 13 residues. The germline gives CDR1 SGDLS, CDR2 YYNGEE. V gave up 3 bases and J gave up 5 bases, with 11 bases separating them. CDR3 in DNA: TGTGCCAGCAGCGCCGATCCAAGGGAGACCCAGTACTTC. Translating gives CASSADPRETQYF.

This clonotype has only a few counts. A much larger clone sits a single nucleotide away, making a read error possible. This rearrangement joins TRBV5-5 to TRBJ1-5; D is possibly TRBD1 (5 bases). From germline, CDR1 is SGHKS and CDR2 YYEKEE (reference sequence). This CDR3 is built from 15 residues. CDR3 protein: CTSSSLGGDNQPQHF. The DNA for the CDR3 is TGTACCAGCAGCTCCCTGGGGGGGGATAATCAGCCCCAGCATTTT.

This clonotype was detected ten times or more. The V gene is TRBV11-2, the J gene TRBJ1-2, with D possibly matching TRBD1 (6 bases). The V gene lost 4 bases and the J gene lost 4 bases, with 10 bases spanning the gap. The CDR3 loop spans 13 amino acids. Germline CDR1 is SGHAT and CDR2 is FQNNGV. The CDR3 nucleotides read TGTGCCAGCAGCTCGACAGGACCCTATGGCTACACCTTC. It is translated as CASSSTGPYGYTF.

This clonotype was recorded many times. The chain recombines TRBV3-1 with TRBJ1-1; D is undetermined. The CDR3 length is 13 residues. CDR1 is LGHDT and CDR2 is YNNKEL in the germline V gene (reference sequence). The V end was cut by 5 bases, the J end by 4 bases, with 11 bases between. CDR3 in DNA: TGTGCCAGCAGCTACTCTGATGGCACTGAAGCTTTCTTT. It yields the protein CASSYSDGTEAFF.

This clonotype showed up many times. This chain joins TRBV12-3 or TRBV12-4 and TRBJ2-2; 13 bases are shared with TRBD2. CDR3 length equals 19 residues. The junction had 13 bases not matched to a gene; V was cut back by 8 bases and J by 1 base. The CDR3 is CASRPGTSGAVVNTGELFF. CDR3 coding DNA: TGTGCCAGCCGCCCCGGGACTAGCGGGGCGGTCGTGAACACCGGGGAGCTGTTTTTT.

This clonotype has a handful of counts. V usage is TRBV6-5 and J usage is TRBJ2-5, with 7 bases matching TRBD1. V trimming: 0 bases; J trimming: 4 bases; junction bases outside the gene matches: 8. The CDR3 consists of 16 residues. Germline V gene sequence: CDR1 MNHEY, CDR2 SVGAGI. As DNA, the CDR3 is TGTGCCAGCAGTTACTCGAGAACCCACAGGGGAGAGACCCAGTACTTC. It is translated as CASSYSRTHRGETQYF.

This clonotype was observed at least ten times. The gene calls are TRBV7-6 and TRBJ2-3, with unresolved D. Trimming stripped 4 bases from V and 6 bases from J, with 14 bases between. The CDR3 consists of 14 residues. Germline V gives CDR1 SGHVS, CDR2 FNYEAQ. For the CDR3, the DNA is TGTGCCAGCAGCTCTCCCCGGTATGGTGATACGCAGTATTTT. Its protein product is CASSSPRYGDTQYF.

This clonotype occurred many times. The V gene is TRBV5-1, the J gene TRBJ2-7; D perhaps matches TRBD1 (5 bases). Germline CDR1 reads SGHRS; CDR2 reads YFSETQ. This CDR3 region has 15 residues. With 0 bases removed from V and 5 bases from J, the gap between germline ends came to 15 bases. CDR3: CASSLVAAGRNEQYF. In DNA, the CDR3 is TGCGCCAGCAGCTTGGTGGCGGCAGGGCGCAACGAGCAGTACTTC. Based on the CDR3 plus reference TRBV5-1 and TRBJ2-7, the full variable domain is KAGVTQTPRYLIKTRGQQVTLSCSPISGHRSVSWYQQTPGQGLQFLFEYFSETQRNKGNFPGRFSGRQFSNSRSEMNVSTLELGDSALYLCASSLVAAGRNEQYFGPGTRLTVT.

This clonotype was counted many times. The chain uses TRBV9 and TRBJ2-7, with D possibly being TRBD1 or TRBD2 (6 bases each). The CDR3 is 14 amino acids. Trimming pared 3 bases from V and 3 bases from J, leaving 13 bases between. The germline V gene has CDR1 SGDLS and CDR2 YYNGEE. For the CDR3, the DNA is TGTGCCAGCAGCGCGACAGGCGGGAACTACGAGCAGTACTTC. The encoded protein is CASSATGGNYEQYF.

There are a few counts of this clonotype. Just one base apart from a much larger clone, this may be a read error. This sequence joins TRBV5-1 and TRBJ1-1; the D is unclear. V lost 5 bases, J lost 5 bases, and 13 bases lay in between. This CDR3 is 13 amino acids long. The germline V gene encodes CDR1 SGHRS and CDR2 YFSETQ. The CDR3 loop reads CASRGIGKTEAFF. For the CDR3, the DNA is TGCGCCAGCAGGGGGATAGGGAAGACTGAAGCTTTCTTT.

This clonotype was counted at least ten times. This chain connects TRBV5-1 to TRBJ1-5; 12 nucleotides align to TRBD1. Trimming removed 4 bases from V and 7 bases from J; junction bases left unmatched: 6. Germline V gene data show CDR1 as SGHRS and CDR2 as YFSETQ. The CDR3 is 15 residues long. CDR3 sequence reads: CASSPLGTGGQPQHF. The CDR3 DNA reads TGCGCCAGCAGCCCCTTGGGGACAGGGGGCCAGCCCCAGCATTTT.

This clonotype was observed at least ten times. This sequence joins TRBV10-2 and TRBJ1-1; tentatively, D is TRBD1 (5 bases). There are 14 residues in the CDR3. Trimming cost V 3 bases and J 4 bases, with 12 bases left between them. Germline lookup yields CDR1 WSHSY and CDR2 SAAADI. CDR3 sequence (DNA): TGCGCCAGCAGTGAACCCAGGGAGTCCACTGAAGCTTTCTTT. Amino acid sequence: CASSEPRESTEAFF.

The table lists this clonotype with many counts. The genes are TRBV5-1 and TRBJ1-2, with 8 nucleotides matching TRBD1. The germline V gene has CDR1 SGHRS and CDR2 YFSETQ. J gave up 6 bases and V 2 bases, and 3 bases lay outside the gene matches. This CDR3 is built from 13 residues. The chain's CDR3 is CASSFSDRDGYTF. In DNA form, the CDR3 reads TGCGCCAGCAGCTTCTCGGACAGGGATGGCTACACCTTC.